The next 15 T cell receptor beta chains were all read from a single sample in a study of blood T cell repertoires in COVID-19. Assay: immunoSEQ multiplex PCR; the TCRdb copy retains only in-frame clones and omits some. The top ten hold around 8.6% of the sample, which has around 180,000 clones, 86% seen once. Sequenced sample: PBMCs or T cells enriched from blood (not recorded which). The receptors shown here come from a woman aged 30 to 39 who had recovered from COVID-19.

The V gene is TRBV7-9, the J gene TRBJ1-1, with 9 bases matching TRBD1. Germline V gene sequence: CDR1 SEHNR, CDR2 FQNEAQ (reference sequence). The junction had 8 bases not matched to a gene; V was cut back by 5 bases and J by 7 bases. This CDR3 spans 14 amino acids. CDR3 protein: CASSPSTGGYEAFF. The CDR3 nucleotides are TGTGCCAGCAGCCCCTCCACAGGGGGCTATGAAGCTTTCTTT.

This clone was recorded once. V gene TRBV10-3 combines with J gene TRBJ1-2, with D possibly TRBD1 on 5 matching bases. The CDR3 is made up of 14 amino acids. Trimming removed 5 bases at V and 2 bases at J, with 12 bases between. Germline V CDR1 and CDR2: ENHRY, SYGVKD. CDR3: CAISHQTDNYGYTF. CDR3 DNA: TGTGCCATCAGTCACCAGACAGACAACTATGGCTACACCTTC.

This clone was seen just once. The chain joins TRBV18 to TRBJ2-6; 9 positions agree with TRBD1. Germline values: CDR1 KGHSH, CDR2 LQKENI. J gave up 4 bases and V 5 bases, and 3 bases lay outside the gene matches. The CDR3 spans 15 residues. The CDR3 protein is CASSRTGAGANVLTF. CDR3 DNA: TGTGCCAGCTCAAGGACAGGGGCCGGGGCCAACGTCCTGACTTTC. Full variable domain (missing parts from reference TRBV18 and TRBJ2-6): NAGVMQNPRHLVRRRGQEARLRCSPMKGHSHVYWYRQLPEEGLKFMVYLQKENIIDESGMPKERFSAEFPKEGPSILRIQQVVRGDSAAYFCASSRTGAGANVLTFGAGSRLTVL.

V usage is TRBV5-1 and J usage is TRBJ1-1, with D hard to call. Trimming took 0 bases from V and 1 from J, leaving 10 bases between them. Germline CDR1 SGHRS, CDR2 YFSETQ. The CDR3 contains 15 residues. Written as DNA, the CDR3 is TGCGCCAGCAGCTTGGACCCGGGATCGAACACTGAAGCTTTCTTT. Amino acid sequence: CASSLDPGSNTEAFF.

The chain recombines TRBV11-1 with TRBJ2-7; 7 positions match TRBD1. V lost 5 bases and J lost 2; bases outside the gene matches: 3. Germline-derived CDR1 and CDR2 are SGHAT and FQDESV (reference sequence). The CDR3 has 13 residues. CDR3 bases: TGTGCCAGCAGCCAAGGGACAGCCTACGAGCAGTACTTC. It translates to CASSQGTAYEQYF.

In its sample, this clone was seen once. The chain joins TRBV28 to TRBJ1-2; 8 bases match TRBD1. Germline CDR1 reads MDHEN; CDR2 reads SYDVKM. V lost 5 bases and J lost 3; bases outside the gene matches: 8. The CDR3 has 15 amino acids. CDR3 sequence reads: CASSIGQGLDYGYTF. In DNA, the CDR3 is TGTGCCAGCAGTATTGGACAGGGCCTGGACTATGGCTACACCTTC.

V and J are TRBV3-1 (or the pseudogene TRBV3-2) and TRBJ2-5; tentative D call: TRBD1 (6 bases). Germline V gene lookup returns CDR1 LGHDT and CDR2 YNNKEL (reference sequence). The CDR3 sequence is 17 residues long. V lost 0 bases, J lost 3 bases, and 17 bases lay in between. CDR3: CASSQDRGGGREETQYF. The DNA for the CDR3 is TGTGCCAGCAGCCAAGATCGTGGTGGGGGCAGGGAAGAGACCCAGTACTTC.

This chain joins TRBV10-3 and TRBJ2-1; tentative D call: TRBD1 (5 bases). V dropped 3 bases and J dropped 0 bases, with 9 bases sitting between them. This CDR3 has 15 amino acids. Germline CDR1 is ENHRY and CDR2 is SYGVKD. The CDR3 nucleotides are TGTGCCATCAGTGAACGACAGAGCTCCTACAATGAGCAGTTCTTC. The encoded protein is CAISERQSSYNEQFF.

The rearrangement joins TRBV4-1 to TRBJ1-1; TRBD1 matches at 8 bases. CDR1 is MGHRA and CDR2 is YSYEKL in the germline V gene. V lost 4 bases to trimming and J lost 1 base; unmatched junction nucleotides: 5. The CDR3 totals 15 residues. The CDR3 here is CASSPDQGANTEAFF. In DNA, the CDR3 is TGCGCCAGCAGCCCCGATCAGGGGGCGAACACTGAAGCTTTCTTT.

Concerning this clone: Other DNA sequences of this sample code for an identical CDR3. The genes are TRBV7-9 and TRBJ1-2; 8 nucleotides align to TRBD1. With 4 bases clipped from V and 1 base from J, the junction kept 2 bases outside the gene matches. The CDR3 consists of 14 residues. CDR1 and CDR2 from the germline V gene are SEHNR and FQNEAQ (reference sequence). CDR3 in amino acids: CASSSGQGNYGYTF. The CDR3 bases are TGTGCCAGCAGCTCAGGACAGGGTAACTATGGCTACACCTTC. The whole variable domain, filled in from reference TRBV7-9 and TRBJ1-2, reads DTGVSQNPRHKITKRGQNVTFRCDPISEHNRLYWYRQTLGQGPEFLTYFQNEAQLEKSRLLSDRFSAERPKGSFSTLEIQRTEQGDSAMYLCASSSGQGNYGYTFGSGTRLTVV.

This clone was seen only a few times. The J gene is TRBJ2-3, the V gene TRBV7-2; D perhaps matches TRBD1 (5 bases). With 1 base removed from V and 8 bases from J, the gap between germline ends came to 16 bases. CDR1 is SGHTA, CDR2 FQGNSA, per germline. The CDR3 contains 15 residues. CDR3 sequence reads: CASSLGRTDRSTQYF. CDR3 coding DNA: TGTGCCAGCAGCTTAGGTCGGACCGACAGATCTACGCAGTATTTT.

The rearrangement links TRBV7-3 to TRBJ2-3; no firm D call. There are 14 residues in the CDR3. V shed 0 bases and J shed 5 bases, with 9 bases lying between them. Germline V gives CDR1 SGHTA, CDR2 FQGTGA. Here the CDR3 reads CASSLTGNRDTQYF. For the CDR3, the DNA is TGTGCCAGCAGCTTAACGGGCAACCGAGATACGCAGTATTTT.

The rearrangement uses TRBV27 and TRBJ2-7; D remains unclear. Germline-derived CDR1 and CDR2 are MNHEY and SMNVEV (reference sequence). The CDR3 extends over 12 amino acids. The V gene lost 8 bases and the J gene lost 0 bases, with 8 bases spanning the gap. The CDR3 loop reads CASGPSSYEQYF. The CDR3 bases are TGTGCCAGCGGTCCTAGCTCCTACGAGCAGTACTTC.

This clone was recorded only once. The CDR3 sequence is CASSFIDRSGSPLHF. Here the CDR3 DNA reads TGTGCCAGCAGCTTTATCGACAGGTCGGGTTCACCCCTCCACTTT. The chain links TRBV5-4 to TRBJ1-6; D may be TRBD1 (6 bases). The CDR3 covers 15 residues. V was pared by 2 bases and J by 9 bases, with 15 bases between. The germline gives CDR1 SGHNT, CDR2 YYREEE (reference sequence).

This clone was found a few times. The chain combines TRBV3-1 (or the pseudogene TRBV3-2) with TRBJ1-4; 8 bases match TRBD1. The CDR3 covers 17 residues. J lost 5 bases, V lost 1 base, and 9 bases had no gene match. CDR1 and CDR2 (germline): LGHDT, YNNKEL (reference sequence). CDR3 in DNA: TGTGCCAGCAGCCAAGGGGCAGGGGGCAGTTGGAATGAAAAACTGTTTTTT. Amino acid sequence: CASSQGAGGSWNEKLFF.